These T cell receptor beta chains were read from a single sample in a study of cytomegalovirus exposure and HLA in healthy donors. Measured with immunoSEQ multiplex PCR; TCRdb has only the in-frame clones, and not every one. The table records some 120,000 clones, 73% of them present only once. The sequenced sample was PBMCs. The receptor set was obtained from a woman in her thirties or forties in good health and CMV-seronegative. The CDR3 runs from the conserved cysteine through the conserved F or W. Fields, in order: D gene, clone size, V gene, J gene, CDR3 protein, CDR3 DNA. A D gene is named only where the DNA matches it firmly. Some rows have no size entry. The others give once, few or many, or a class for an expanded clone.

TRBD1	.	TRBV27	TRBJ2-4	CASSLKRVDRGQAKNIQYF	TGTGCCAGCAGTTTAAAAAGAGTTGACAGGGGACAAGCCAAAAACATTCAGTACTTC
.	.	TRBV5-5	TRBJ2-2	CASSSHPGGTELFF	TGTGCCAGCAGCTCTCACCCAGGGGGGACGGAGCTGTTTTTT
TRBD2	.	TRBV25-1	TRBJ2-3	CASSVFLAGARTDTQYF	TGTGCCAGCAGTGTCTTCCTAGCGGGGGCCCGCACAGATACGCAGTATTTT
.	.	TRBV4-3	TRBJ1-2	CASSPRSVVNYGYTF	TGCGCCAGCAGCCCCCGGTCTGTAGTTAACTATGGCTACACCTTC
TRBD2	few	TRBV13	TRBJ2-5	CASSSTAGEETQYF	TGTGCCAGCAGCTCGACAGCGGGAGAAGAGACCCAGTACTTC
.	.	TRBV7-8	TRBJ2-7	CASSRGAGPSSYEQYF	TGTGCCAGCAGCCGGGGGGCGGGACCGTCCTCCTACGAGCAGTACTTC
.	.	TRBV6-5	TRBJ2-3	CASRDTGNTQYF	TGTGCCAGTCGGGACACGGGGAATACGCAGTATTTT
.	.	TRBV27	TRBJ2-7	CASSLGPGTYEQYF	TGTGCCAGCAGCCTAGGGCCAGGGACCTACGAGCAGTACTTC
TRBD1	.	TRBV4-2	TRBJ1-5	CASSQTGQANQPQHF	TGTGCCAGCAGCCAGACGGGACAGGCAAATCAGCCCCAGCATTTT
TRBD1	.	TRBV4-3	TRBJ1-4	CASSLDRGRNEKLFF	TGCGCCAGCAGCCTCGACAGGGGGCGAAATGAAAAACTGTTTTTT
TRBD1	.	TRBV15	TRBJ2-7	CATSRGGTGGKQYF	TGTGCCACCAGCAGAGGGGGGACAGGGGGTAAGCAGTACTTC
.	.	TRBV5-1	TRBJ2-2	CASSLGETNTGELFF	TGCGCCAGCAGCCTAGGGGAAACGAACACCGGGGAGCTGTTTTTT
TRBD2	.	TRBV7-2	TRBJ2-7	CASSMTSGGAYEQYF	TGTGCCAGCAGCATGACTAGCGGGGGGGCCTACGAGCAGTACTTC
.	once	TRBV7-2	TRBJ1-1	CASSLSTSVLGSTEAFF	TGTGCCAGCAGCTTATCAACGAGTGTCCTGGGCAGCACTGAAGCTTTCTTT
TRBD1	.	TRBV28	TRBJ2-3	CASSSGQGTDTQYF	TGTGCCAGCAGTTCTGGACAGGGCACAGATACGCAGTATTTT
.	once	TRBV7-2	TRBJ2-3	CASSLVRSDTQYF	TGTGCCAGCAGCTTAGTCAGGTCAGATACGCAGTATTTT
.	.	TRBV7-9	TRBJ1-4	CASSLFSVGPEKLFF	TGTGCCAGCAGCTTATTCTCTGTCGGTCCCGAAAAACTGTTTTTT
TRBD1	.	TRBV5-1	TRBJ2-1	CASSLRTGDSSCNEQFF	TGCGCCAGCAGCTTGCGAACAGGGGATAGCTCCTGCAATGAGCAGTTCTTC
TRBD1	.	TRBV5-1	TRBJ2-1	CASSLAVGTGGEFQFF	TGCGCCAGCAGCTTGGCCGTTGGGACAGGGGGCGAGTTTCAGTTCTTC
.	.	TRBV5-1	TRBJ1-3	CASSLAGDGNTIYF	TGCGCCAGCAGCTTGGCAGGGGACGGAAACACCATATATTTT
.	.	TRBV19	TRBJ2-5	CASSNPGGETQYF	TGTGCCAGTAGTAATCCCGGCGGTGAGACCCAGTACTTC
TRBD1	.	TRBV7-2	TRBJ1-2	CASSLEPTGRGYGYTF	TGTGCCAGCAGTCTAGAGCCGACAGGGAGAGGCTATGGCTACACCTTC
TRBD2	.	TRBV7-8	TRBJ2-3	CASTGAAGGTSSTDTQYF	TGTGCCAGCACCGGGGCCGCGGGGGGTACTTCTAGCACAGATACGCAGTATTTT
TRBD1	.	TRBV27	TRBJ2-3	CASSTGQWSADTQYF	TGTGCCAGCAGTACGGGACAGTGGTCGGCAGATACGCAGTATTTT
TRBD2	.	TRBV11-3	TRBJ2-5	CASSLIGKRLAETQETQYF	TGTGCCAGCAGCCTTATAGGGAAGCGACTAGCGGAAACCCAAGAGACCCAGTACTTC
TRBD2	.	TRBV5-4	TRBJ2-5	CASSLGTSAWEQYF	TGTGCCAGCAGCTTGGGGACTAGTGCATGGGAGCAGTACTTC
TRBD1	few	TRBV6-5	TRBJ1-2	CASSSARTGDGYTF	TGTGCCAGCAGCTCAGCCCGGACAGGGGATGGCTACACCTTC